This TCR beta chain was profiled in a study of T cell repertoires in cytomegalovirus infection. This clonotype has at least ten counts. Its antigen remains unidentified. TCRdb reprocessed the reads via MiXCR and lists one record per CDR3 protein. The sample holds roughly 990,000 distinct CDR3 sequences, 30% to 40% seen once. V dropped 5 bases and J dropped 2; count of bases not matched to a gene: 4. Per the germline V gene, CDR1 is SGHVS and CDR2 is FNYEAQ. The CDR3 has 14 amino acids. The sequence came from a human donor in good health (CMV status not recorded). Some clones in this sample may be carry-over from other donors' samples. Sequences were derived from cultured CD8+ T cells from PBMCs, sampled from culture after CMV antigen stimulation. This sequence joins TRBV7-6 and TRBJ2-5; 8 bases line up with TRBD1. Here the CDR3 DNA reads TGTGCCAGCAGCGACAGGGGCTTGCAAGAGACCCAGTACTTC. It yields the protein CASSDRGLQETQYF. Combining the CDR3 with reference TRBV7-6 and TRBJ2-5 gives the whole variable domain GAGVSQSPRYKVTKRGQDVALRCDPISGHVSLYWYRQALGQGPEFLTYFNYEAQQDKSGLPNDRFSAERPEGSISTLTIQRTEQRDSAMYRCASSDRGLQETQYFGPGTRLLVL.